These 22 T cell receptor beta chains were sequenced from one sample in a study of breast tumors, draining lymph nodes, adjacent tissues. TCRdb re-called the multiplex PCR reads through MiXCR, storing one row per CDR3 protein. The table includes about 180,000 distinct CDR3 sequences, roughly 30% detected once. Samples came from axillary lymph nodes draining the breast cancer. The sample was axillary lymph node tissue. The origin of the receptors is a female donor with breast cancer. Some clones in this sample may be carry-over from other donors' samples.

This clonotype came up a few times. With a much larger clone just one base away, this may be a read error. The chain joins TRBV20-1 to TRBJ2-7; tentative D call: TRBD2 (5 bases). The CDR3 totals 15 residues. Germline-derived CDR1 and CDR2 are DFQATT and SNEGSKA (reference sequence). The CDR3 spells CSARETRGLAAEQYF. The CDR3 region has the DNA TGCAGTGCTCGAGAGACCCGAGGGCTAGCTGCCGAGCAGTACTTC.

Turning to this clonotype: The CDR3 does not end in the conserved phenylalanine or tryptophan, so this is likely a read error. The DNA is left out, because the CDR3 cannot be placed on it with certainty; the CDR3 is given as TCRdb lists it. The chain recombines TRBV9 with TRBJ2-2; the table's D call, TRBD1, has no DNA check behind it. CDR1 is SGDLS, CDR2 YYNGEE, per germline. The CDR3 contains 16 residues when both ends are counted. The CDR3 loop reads CASSSRTGSGAGELFC.

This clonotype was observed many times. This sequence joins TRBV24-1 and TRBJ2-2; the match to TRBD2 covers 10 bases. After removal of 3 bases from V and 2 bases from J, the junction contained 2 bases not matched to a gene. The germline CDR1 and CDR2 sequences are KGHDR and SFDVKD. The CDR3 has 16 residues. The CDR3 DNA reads TGTGCCACCAGTGATCGGACTAGCGGTAACACCGGGGAGCTGTTTTTT. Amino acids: CATSDRTSGNTGELFF.

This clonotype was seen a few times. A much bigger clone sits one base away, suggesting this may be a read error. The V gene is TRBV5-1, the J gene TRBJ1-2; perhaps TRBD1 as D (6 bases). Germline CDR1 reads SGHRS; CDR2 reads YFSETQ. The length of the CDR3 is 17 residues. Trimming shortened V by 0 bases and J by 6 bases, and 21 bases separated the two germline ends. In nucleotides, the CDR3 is TGCGCCAGCAGCTTGGGAGAGGACAGCTTCGGCCTCGATGGCTACACCTTC. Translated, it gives CASSLGEDSFGLDGYTF.

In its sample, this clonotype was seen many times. DNA of the CDR3: TGTGCCTGGAGTTTGGACAGTTTGAACACCATATATTTT. Amino acid sequence: CAWSLDSLNTIYF. V usage is TRBV30 and J usage is TRBJ1-3, with a tentative D call TRBD1 (6 bases). Deletions cut 2 bases from V and 7 bases from J, with 12 bases between. Germline CDR1 GTSNPN, CDR2 SVGIG (reference sequence). CDR3 size: 13 residues.

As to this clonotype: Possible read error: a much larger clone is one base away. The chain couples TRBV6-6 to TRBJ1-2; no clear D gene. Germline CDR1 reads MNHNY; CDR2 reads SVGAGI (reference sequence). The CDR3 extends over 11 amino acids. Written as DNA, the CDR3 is TGTGTCGGCCGGTTTAACTATGGCTACACCTTC. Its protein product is CVGRFNYGYTF.

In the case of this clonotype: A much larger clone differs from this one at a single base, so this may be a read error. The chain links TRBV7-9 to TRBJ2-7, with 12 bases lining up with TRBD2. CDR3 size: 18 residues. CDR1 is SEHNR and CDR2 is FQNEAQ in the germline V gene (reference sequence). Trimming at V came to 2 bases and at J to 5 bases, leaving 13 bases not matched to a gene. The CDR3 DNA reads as TGTGCCAGCAGCTTACGACTAGCGGGGGTATTTGACTTCCACGAGCAGTACTTC. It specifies CASSLRLAGVFDFHEQYF.

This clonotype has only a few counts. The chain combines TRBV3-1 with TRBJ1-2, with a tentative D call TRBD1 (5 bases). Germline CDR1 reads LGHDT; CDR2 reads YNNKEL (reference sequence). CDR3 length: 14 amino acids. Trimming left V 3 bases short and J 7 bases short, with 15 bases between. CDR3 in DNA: TGTGCCAGCAGCCAGGGACCCGAGGGAGCTGGCTACACCTTC. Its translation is CASSQGPEGAGYTF. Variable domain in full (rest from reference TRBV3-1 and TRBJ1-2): DTAVSQTPKYLVTQMGNDKSIKCEQNLGHDTMYWYKQDSKKFLKIMFSYNNKELIINETVPNRFSPKSPDKAHLNLHINSLELGDSAVYFCASSQGPEGAGYTFGSGTRLTVV.

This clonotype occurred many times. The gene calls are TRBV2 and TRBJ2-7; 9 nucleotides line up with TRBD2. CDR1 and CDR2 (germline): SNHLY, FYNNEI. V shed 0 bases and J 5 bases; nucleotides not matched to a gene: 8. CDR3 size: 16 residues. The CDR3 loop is CASSEALLAGADEQYF. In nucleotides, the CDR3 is TGTGCCAGCAGTGAAGCGCTTTTAGCGGGAGCCGACGAGCAGTACTTC.

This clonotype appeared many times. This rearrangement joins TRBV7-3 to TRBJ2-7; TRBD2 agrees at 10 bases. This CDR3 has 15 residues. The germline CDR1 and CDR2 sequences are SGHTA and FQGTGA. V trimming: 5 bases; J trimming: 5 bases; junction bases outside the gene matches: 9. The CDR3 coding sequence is TGTGCCAGCAGCCTCTCTGGTAGCGGGGGGAACGAGCAGTACTTC. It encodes CASSLSGSGGNEQYF. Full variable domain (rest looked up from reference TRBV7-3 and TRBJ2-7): GAGVSQTPSNKVTEKGKYVELRCDPISGHTALYWYRQSLGQGPEFLIYFQGTGAADDSGLPNDRFFAVRPEGSVSTLKIQRTERGDSAVYLCASSLSGSGGNEQYFGPGTRLTVT.

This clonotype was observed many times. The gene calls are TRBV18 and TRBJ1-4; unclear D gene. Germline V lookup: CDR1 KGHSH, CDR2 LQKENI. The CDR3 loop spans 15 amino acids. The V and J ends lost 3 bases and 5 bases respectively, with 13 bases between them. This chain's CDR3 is CASSPTRRPNEKLFF. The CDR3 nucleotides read TGTGCCAGCTCACCGACGCGGCGACCCAATGAAAAACTGTTTTTT.

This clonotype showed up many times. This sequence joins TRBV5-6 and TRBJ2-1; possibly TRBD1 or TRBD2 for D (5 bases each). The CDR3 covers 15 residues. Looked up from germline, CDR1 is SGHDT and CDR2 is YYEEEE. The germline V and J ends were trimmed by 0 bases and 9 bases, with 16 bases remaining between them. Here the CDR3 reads CASSLGGSLAGEQFF. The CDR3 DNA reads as TGTGCCAGCAGCTTGGGGGGGTCCCTTGCGGGTGAGCAGTTCTTC.

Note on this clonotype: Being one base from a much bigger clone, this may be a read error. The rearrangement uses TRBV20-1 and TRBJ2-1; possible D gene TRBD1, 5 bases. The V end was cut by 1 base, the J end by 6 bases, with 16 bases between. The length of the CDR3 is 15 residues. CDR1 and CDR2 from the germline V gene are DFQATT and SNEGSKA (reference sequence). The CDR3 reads CSARAYGAKTNEQFF. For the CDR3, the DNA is TGCAGTGCTAGAGCGTATGGGGCAAAAACCAATGAGCAGTTCTTC.

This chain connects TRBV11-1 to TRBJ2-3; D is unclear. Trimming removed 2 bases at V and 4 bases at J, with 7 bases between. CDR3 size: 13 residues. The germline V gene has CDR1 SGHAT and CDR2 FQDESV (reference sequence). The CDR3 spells CASSLRVADTQYF. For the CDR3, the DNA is TGTGCCAGCAGCTTACGGGTCGCAGATACGCAGTATTTT.

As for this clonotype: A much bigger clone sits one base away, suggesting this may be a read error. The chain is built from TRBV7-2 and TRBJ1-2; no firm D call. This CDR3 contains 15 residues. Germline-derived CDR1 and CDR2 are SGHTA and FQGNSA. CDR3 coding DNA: TGTGCCAGCAGCTTAGTCGGCAGTGTAGGCTATGGCTACCCCTTC. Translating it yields CASSLVGSVGYGYPF.

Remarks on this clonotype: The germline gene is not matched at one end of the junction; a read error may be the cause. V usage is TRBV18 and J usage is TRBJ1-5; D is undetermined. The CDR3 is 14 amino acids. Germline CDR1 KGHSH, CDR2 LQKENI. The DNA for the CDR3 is TGTGACAGCTCACGAGGAGATAGCAATCAGCCCCAGCATTTT. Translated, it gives CDSSRGDSNQPQHF.

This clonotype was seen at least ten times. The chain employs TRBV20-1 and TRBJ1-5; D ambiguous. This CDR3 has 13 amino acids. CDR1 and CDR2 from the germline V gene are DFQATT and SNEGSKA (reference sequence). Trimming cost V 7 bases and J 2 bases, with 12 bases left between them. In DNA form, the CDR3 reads TGCAGTGTCAAGAGTACGGGCAATCAGCCCCAGCATTTT. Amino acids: CSVKSTGNQPQHF.

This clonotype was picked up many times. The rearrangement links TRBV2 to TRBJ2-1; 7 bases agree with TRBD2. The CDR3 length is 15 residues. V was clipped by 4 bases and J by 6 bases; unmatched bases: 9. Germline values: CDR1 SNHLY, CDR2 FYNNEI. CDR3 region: CASSVRGSLVNEQFF. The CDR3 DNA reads TGTGCCAGCAGTGTACGCGGGAGTCTGGTCAATGAGCAGTTCTTC.

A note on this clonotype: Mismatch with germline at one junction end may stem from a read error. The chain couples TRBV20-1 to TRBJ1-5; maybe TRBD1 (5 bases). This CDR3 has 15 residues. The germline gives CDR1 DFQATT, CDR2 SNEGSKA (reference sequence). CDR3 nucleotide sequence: TGCAGTGCTGGGCGGGGCAGGGTGTACAATGAGCCCCAGCATTTT. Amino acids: CSAGRGRVYNEPQHF.

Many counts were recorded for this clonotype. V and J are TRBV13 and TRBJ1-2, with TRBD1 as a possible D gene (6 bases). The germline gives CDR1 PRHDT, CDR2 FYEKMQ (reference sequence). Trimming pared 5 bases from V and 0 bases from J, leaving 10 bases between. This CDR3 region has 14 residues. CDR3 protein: CASSPTGPNYGYTF. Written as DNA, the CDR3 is TGTGCCAGCAGCCCGACAGGCCCTAACTATGGCTACACCTTC. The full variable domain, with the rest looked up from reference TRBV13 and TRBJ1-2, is AAGVIQSPRHLIKEKRETATLKCYPIPRHDTVYWYQQGPGQDPQFLISFYEKMQSDKGSIPDRFSAQQFSDYHSELNMSSLELGDSALYFCASSPTGPNYGYTFGSGTRLTVV.

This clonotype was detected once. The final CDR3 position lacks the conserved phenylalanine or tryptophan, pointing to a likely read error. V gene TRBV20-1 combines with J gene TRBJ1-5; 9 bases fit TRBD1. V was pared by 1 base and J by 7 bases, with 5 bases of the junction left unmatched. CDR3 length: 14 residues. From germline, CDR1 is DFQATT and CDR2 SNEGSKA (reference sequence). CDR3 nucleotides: TGCAGTGCTAGAGGAGGGACAGGGAAACAGCCCCAGCATGGT. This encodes CSARGGTGKQPQHG.

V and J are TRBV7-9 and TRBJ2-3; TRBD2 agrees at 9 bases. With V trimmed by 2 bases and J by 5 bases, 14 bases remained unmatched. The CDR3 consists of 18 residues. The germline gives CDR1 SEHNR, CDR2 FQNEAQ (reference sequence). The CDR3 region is CASSLTGGGRAWEDTQYF. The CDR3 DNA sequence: TGTGCCAGCAGCTTAACTGGTGGCGGGAGGGCCTGGGAAGATACGCAGTATTTT.